Below, 22 T cell receptor beta chains from the same sample are listed, as sequenced in a study of T-cell reconstitution after alpha-beta-depleted transplantation in children (dated by TCRdb to between 2015 and 2016). According to the study, the label for this sample's treatment or condition signals: allogeneic hematopoietic cell transplantation with graft depleted of TCRalphabeta T cells and CD19 B cells. Libraries were prepared through PCR. Reads for this sample came from an Illumina HiSeq 2500. To normalize quantification of the TCRbeta repertoire, the TCR libraries were built with molecular barcoding that relied on unique molecular identifiers. TCRdb reanalyzed the raw reads on its own, using fastp at Q25 for trimming and MiXCR for clone calling, and kept in-frame beta chains. Every CDR3 protein is listed once, alongside the most common genes and DNA of its rows. The sample includes around 250,000 distinct CDR3 sequences, with around 7.8% observed a single time. The ten largest account for less than 8% of the sample.

Sequencing was performed on PBMCs, mostly from graft donor cells, taken 180 days after TCRalphabeta/CD19-depleted stem cell transplant. The receptor source for this set is a male patient between 10 and 17 years old who had a stem cell transplant for acute lymphoblastic leukemia, so the T cells may come from the graft donor.

This clonotype was picked up many times. The V gene is TRBV7-9, the J gene TRBJ2-7, with TRBD2 matching over 7 bases. Unmatched junction bases numbered 7, after V lost 3 bases and J lost 2 bases. Germline values: CDR1 SEHNR, CDR2 FQNEAQ (reference sequence). The CDR3 consists of 15 residues. CDR3 in amino acids: CASSFRRGGTYEQYF. As DNA, the CDR3 is TGTGCCAGCAGCTTTAGGAGGGGAGGGACCTACGAGCAGTACTTC.

This clonotype occurred a few times. Mismatch with germline at one junction end may stem from a read error. V is TRBV12-3 or TRBV12-4 and J is TRBJ2-3; 16 positions match TRBD2. This CDR3 region has 19 residues. CDR3 coding DNA: TGTGCCTGCAGTTTCAAGCGGGGACTAGCGGGGGGGAGCACAGATACGCAGTATTTT. Amino acids: CACSFKRGLAGGSTDTQYF.

This clonotype was seen many times. CDR3: CASSYSLEGGEQYF. In nucleotides, the CDR3 is TGTGCCAGCAGTTACTCGCTAGAGGGGGGTGAGCAGTACTTC. This sequence joins TRBV6-5 and TRBJ2-7; D is possibly TRBD1 or TRBD2 (6 bases each). The CDR3 totals 14 residues. V was pared by 0 bases and J by 7 bases, with 13 bases between. CDR1 MNHEY and CDR2 SVGAGI come from the germline V gene.

Points on this clonotype: Sequence at one end of the junction differs from germline and may be a read error. J is TRBJ2-3 and V is TRBV5-8; D not resolved. Germline CDR1 is SGHTS and CDR2 is YDEGEE. CDR3 length: 15 amino acids. CDR3 coding DNA: TGTGCCAGCAGCTTAAGTGTAGGTCTGGGCCTCTTTTCGCATTTT. It is translated as CASSLSVGLGLFSHF.

Ten or more counts support this clonotype. V gene TRBV4-3 combines with J gene TRBJ1-3; maybe TRBD1 (6 bases). Trimming cost V 0 bases and J 2 bases, with 8 bases left between them. This CDR3 spans 15 amino acids. Germline values: CDR1 LGHNA, CDR2 YSLEER. The CDR3 nucleotides read TGCGCCAGCAGCCAAGAGCCAGGGGCTGGAAACACCATATATTTT. Amino acid sequence: CASSQEPGAGNTIYF.

This clonotype has a count of ten or more. V gene TRBV20-1 combines with J gene TRBJ1-1, with D perhaps TRBD1 (6 bases). V was clipped by 8 bases and J by 1 base, with 14 bases between them. CDR1 is DFQATT, CDR2 SNEGSKA, per germline (reference sequence). CDR3 length: 13 residues. The CDR3 DNA reads TGCAGTCACCAAAAGGACAGGAACACTGAAGCTTTCTTT. Translating it yields CSHQKDRNTEAFF.

The rearrangement links TRBV20-1 to TRBJ2-3; a weak D match, TRBD2 (5 bases). With 5 bases removed from V and 2 bases from J, the gap between germline ends came to 14 bases. Germline loops: CDR1 DFQATT, CDR2 SNEGSKA (reference sequence). This CDR3 comprises 14 residues. DNA for the CDR3: TGCAGTGCTGAAGCGGACGGAGACACAGATACGCAGTATTTT. Protein sequence: CSAEADGDTDTQYF.

This clonotype came up many times. The V gene is TRBV7-3, the J gene TRBJ2-1, with TRBD2 matching 8 bases. Trimming took 2 bases from V and 7 from J; bases not matched to a gene: 13. The germline V gene encodes CDR1 SGHTA and CDR2 FQGTGA. CDR3 length: 17 amino acids. The CDR3, as DNA: TGTGCCAGCAGCTTATATTTGGCCCGGGGGGGCCGAAATGAGCAGTTCTTC. It encodes CASSLYLARGGRNEQFF. The complete variable domain, with remaining parts taken from reference TRBV7-3 and TRBJ2-1, reads GAGVSQTPSNKVTEKGKYVELRCDPISGHTALYWYRQSLGQGPEFLIYFQGTGAADDSGLPNDRFFAVRPEGSVSTLKIQRTERGDSAVYLCASSLYLARGGRNEQFFGPGTRLTVL.

The gene calls are TRBV7-6 and TRBJ1-2, with D unclear. Germline V gene lookup returns CDR1 SGHVS and CDR2 FNYEAQ. V lost 2 bases and J 2 bases, leaving 6 bases between the germline ends. There are 13 residues in the CDR3. CDR3 bases: TGTGCCAGCAGCTTAACCCAAAACTATGGCTACACCTTC. Translated, it gives CASSLTQNYGYTF.

In its sample, this clonotype was seen many times. The gene calls are TRBV2 and TRBJ2-3; D may match TRBD1 or TRBD2 (5 bases each). The CDR3 is 16 residues long. Trimming took off 4 bases at V and 6 bases at J, with 20 bases between the two ends. Looked up from germline, CDR1 is SNHLY and CDR2 is FYNNEI. The CDR3: CASSVPGRGTLDTQYF. In DNA, the CDR3 is TGTGCCAGCAGTGTGCCGGGAAGGGGAACCTTGGATACGCAGTATTTT.

This clonotype was recorded at least ten times. The chain couples TRBV15 to TRBJ1-1; 7 bases are shared with TRBD1. After removal of 1 base from V and 2 bases from J, the junction contained 7 bases not matched to a gene. Germline V gives CDR1 LNHNV, CDR2 YYDKDF (reference sequence). This CDR3 spans 16 amino acids. In DNA form, the CDR3 reads TGTGCCACCAGCAGAGCGGCGGGGACAGCAAACACTGAAGCTTTCTTT. Its protein product is CATSRAAGTANTEAFF.

This clonotype has at least ten counts. This chain uses TRBV2 with TRBJ2-5; 9 bases fit TRBD2. The junction had 10 bases not matched to a gene; V was cut back by 7 bases and J by 4 bases. CDR1 and CDR2 (germline): SNHLY, FYNNEI. CDR3 length: 15 residues. The chain's CDR3 is CASNPPSGIGETQYF. As DNA, the CDR3 is TGTGCCAGCAATCCACCTAGCGGGATAGGAGAGACCCAGTACTTC.

The sample holds many counts of this clonotype. In DNA form, the CDR3 reads TGTGCCAGCAGCTATCGGACTAGCGGGACCTACAATGAGCAGTTCTTC. Amino acid sequence: CASSYRTSGTYNEQFF. The chain uses TRBV11-2 and TRBJ2-1, with 12 bases that match TRBD2. CDR3 length equals 16 residues. Germline values: CDR1 SGHAT, CDR2 FQNNGV. V was pared by 4 bases and J by 2 bases, with 3 bases of the junction left unmatched.

This clonotype was found a few times. An end of the junction differs from the germline gene, which may be a read error. The chain employs TRBV9 and TRBJ2-2; D is possibly TRBD2 (5 bases). Per germline, CDR1 SGDLS and CDR2 YYNGEE. This CDR3 is 16 amino acids long. CDR3 coding DNA: TGTGCCAGCAGCGTGTGGGCTAGTACGTTAGCCGGGGAGCTTTTTTTT. Protein sequence: CASSVWASTLAGELFF. Combining the CDR3 with reference TRBV9 and TRBJ2-2 gives the whole variable domain DSGVTQTPKHLITATGQRVTLRCSPRSGDLSVYWYQQSLDQGLQFLIQYYNGEERAKGNILERFSAQQFPDLHSELNLSSLELGDSALYFCASSVWASTLAGELFFGEGSRLTVL.

This clonotype was seen many times. The chain couples TRBV9 to TRBJ1-1; D perhaps matches TRBD1 (6 bases). The CDR3 spans 14 residues. CDR1 and CDR2 from the germline V gene are SGDLS and YYNGEE. The V and J ends lost 0 bases and 1 base respectively, with 7 bases between them. The chain's CDR3 is CASSVDRANTEAFF. In DNA form, the CDR3 reads TGTGCCAGCAGCGTAGACAGGGCGAACACTGAAGCTTTCTTT.

This clonotype has a handful of counts. This sequence joins TRBV11-1 and TRBJ2-5; D unresolved. V was pared by 3 bases and J by 4 bases, with 12 bases between. CDR1 is SGHAT, CDR2 FQDESV, per germline (reference sequence). The CDR3 is made up of 14 amino acids. CDR3 DNA: TGTGCCAGCAGCTTCGGCTCTATTGGAGAGACCCAGTACTTC. It is translated as CASSFGSIGETQYF.

This clonotype was found many times. This rearrangement joins TRBV7-3 to TRBJ1-1; unclear D gene. The germline CDR1 and CDR2 sequences are SGHTA and FQGTGA. The V end was cut by 2 bases, the J end by 0 bases, with 7 bases between. The CDR3 totals 14 residues. The CDR3 nucleotides read TGTGCCAGCAGCTTAGGGCGCCTGAACACTGAAGCTTTCTTT. It codes for CASSLGRLNTEAFF.

This clonotype was seen only a few times. V and J are TRBV20-1 and TRBJ1-5, with D uncertain. Looked up from germline, CDR1 is DFQATT and CDR2 is SNEGSKA (reference sequence). The CDR3 runs to 15 residues. V lost 3 bases and J 3 bases, leaving 15 bases between the germline ends. CDR3 DNA: TGCAGTGCTAGTCGGACCCAAACCTTCAATCAGCCCCAGCATTTT. It translates to CSASRTQTFNQPQHF.

The table lists this clonotype with many counts. The chain recombines TRBV4-1 with TRBJ2-7; 9 bases line up with TRBD1. With V trimmed by 4 bases and J by 5 bases, 9 bases remained unmatched. Germline V gene lookup returns CDR1 MGHRA and CDR2 YSYEKL. The CDR3 is 15 residues long. The CDR3 protein is CASSRYRDRAHEQYF. The DNA of the CDR3 is TGCGCCAGCAGCCGGTACCGGGACAGGGCCCACGAGCAGTACTTC.

This clonotype was observed at least ten times. The CDR3 sequence: CASSYGRGTPLHF. The CDR3 coding sequence is TGTGCCAGCAGTTACGGCAGGGGGACACCCCTCCACTTT. The chain combines TRBV6-5 with TRBJ1-6, with TRBD1 matching over 7 bases. This CDR3 has 13 residues. Germline trimming cut 2 bases from V and 11 bases from J; bases unmatched to any gene: 3. The germline V gene encodes CDR1 MNHEY and CDR2 SVGAGI.

This clonotype was seen repeatedly, ten times or more. The rearrangement uses TRBV5-1 and TRBJ1-1; TRBD1 matches 9 bases. Trimming at V came to 6 bases and at J to 0 bases, leaving 12 bases not matched to a gene. The germline gives CDR1 SGHRS, CDR2 YFSETQ. The CDR3 spans 17 residues. In DNA, the CDR3 is TGCGCCAGCAACTGGAACAGGGGGCCGCCTATGAACACTGAAGCTTTCTTT. Amino acids: CASNWNRGPPMNTEAFF.

This clonotype was seen more than once but under ten times. This rearrangement joins TRBV5-1 to TRBJ2-1; either TRBD1 or TRBD2 may fit D (6 bases each). This CDR3 comprises 15 residues. V shed 0 bases and J shed 9 bases, with 16 bases lying between them. The V gene's germline CDR1 is SGHRS and CDR2 YFSETQ. The CDR3 nucleotides are TGCGCCAGCAGCTTGGAGGGGACTCTAGGGGGTGAGCAGTTCTTC. It encodes CASSLEGTLGGEQFF. Looking up the rest from reference TRBV5-1 and TRBJ2-1 gives the full variable domain: KAGVTQTPRYLIKTRGQQVTLSCSPISGHRSVSWYQQTPGQGLQFLFEYFSETQRNKGNFPGRFSGRQFSNSRSEMNVSTLELGDSALYLCASSLEGTLGGEQFFGPGTRLTVL.